The rows below give T cell receptor beta chains drawn from one sample of a study of T cells in narcolepsy. Libraries were prepared by immunoSEQ multiplex PCR; TCRdb keeps only in-frame clonotypes and omits some of them. The sample has approximately 30,000 clones, around 78% seen once. Sequencing was done on a sample of CD45RA- memory CD4+ T cells from PBMCs. The receptors were gathered from a human donor with narcolepsy. Both conserved end residues are part of each CDR3. Each record gives: D gene, J gene, CDR3 length, clone size, V gene, CDR3 DNA, CDR3 protein. The D gene is left open where the match is weak. Clone size appears in some rows only: once, few, many, or a class for an expanded clone.

NA TRBJ2-4 16 NA TRBV10-3 TGTGCCATCAGTGACAACAGCAATCTAGCCAAAAACATTCAGTACTTC CAISDNSNLAKNIQYF
TRBD1 TRBJ1-5 13 NA TRBV2 TGTGCCAGCAGTGGGACAGGGATTCAGCCCCAGCATTTT CASSGTGIQPQHF
TRBD1 TRBJ1-2 17 NA TRBV2 TGTGCCAGCAGTGCCCCGGGACAGGGGGCACGTCGCTATGGCTACACCTTC CASSAPGQGARRYGYTF
NA TRBJ2-1 17 NA TRBV9 TGTGCCAGCAGCGTAGCTACGAGGTCTAACTCCTACAATGAGCAGTTCTTC CASSVATRSNSYNEQFF
TRBD1 TRBJ1-1 14 few TRBV6-4 TGTGCCAGCAGTGCGGACAGGGAAATCGCTGAAGCTTTCTTT CASSADREIAEAFF
NA TRBJ1-2 14 NA TRBV27 TGTGCCAGCAGCCCGACCGGGACATTGTCTGGCTACACCTTC CASSPTGTLSGYTF
TRBD2 TRBJ2-5 16 NA TRBV5-1 TGCGCCAGCAGCTTGTCGCCTAGCGGGGGGCAAGAGACCCAGTACTTC CASSLSPSGGQETQYF
TRBD2 TRBJ2-7 15 NA TRBV4-1 TGCGCCAGCAGCCAAAGTAGCGGGGGGCCCTACGAGCAGTACTTC CASSQSSGGPYEQYF
NA TRBJ2-1 12 NA TRBV6-6 TGTGCCAGCAGTTCCCCGGGCGGTGAGCAGTTCTTC CASSSPGGEQFF
TRBD1 TRBJ2-2 16 NA TRBV30 TGTGCCTGGGGCATAACAGGGGGCCGAGACACCGGGGAGCTGTTTTTT CAWGITGGRDTGELFF
TRBD1 TRBJ1-4 20 few TRBV5-4 TGTGCCAGCAGCTTGGATGGGACAGGGGTCGGAATTGCAACTAATGAAAAACTGTTTTTT CASSLDGTGVGIATNEKLFF
TRBD1 TRBJ1-2 12 NA TRBV29-1 TGCAGCGTTGAGGGACAGGGTTATGGCTACACCTTC CSVEGQGYGYTF
TRBD1 TRBJ2-7 14 NA TRBV11-2 TGTGCCAGCAGCTTAACCACAGGGGGCTACGAGCAGTACTTC CASSLTTGGYEQYF
NA TRBJ1-6 19 NA TRBV7-8 TGTGCCAGCAGCGTAGAGGGCCAGGGTCGGGTTTCCTATAATTCACCCCTCCACTTT CASSVEGQGRVSYNSPLHF
NA TRBJ2-3 13 once TRBV5-1 TGCGCCAGCAGCTTGGCCCTAGGAGATACGCAGTATTTT CASSLALGDTQYF
TRBD1 TRBJ2-7 16 once TRBV28 TGTGCCAGCAGTTTCTCCCCTAGGGACAGGGGCCACGAGCAGTACTTC CASSFSPRDRGHEQYF
NA TRBJ2-3 12 medium-sized TRBV6-6 TGTGCCAGCAGTTACTTATCGGATACGCAGTATTTT CASSYLSDTQYF
NA TRBJ1-6 15 NA TRBV25-1 TGTGCCAGCAAGGGATCGGCGGGGAATAATTCACCCCTCCACTTT CASKGSAGNNSPLHF
NA TRBJ1-2 15 NA TRBV11-3 TGTGCCAGCAGCACCCGGGGCTTAGCTAACTATGGCTACACCTTC CASSTRGLANYGYTF
TRBD1 TRBJ1-2 13 NA TRBV30 TGTGCCTGGACTCGACAGGGAAGAGGCGGCTACACCTTC CAWTRQGRGGYTF
TRBD2 TRBJ2-1 14 NA TRBV7-2 TGTGCCAGCAGCTTAGCCGGGGGGGCCAGTGAGCAGTTCTTC CASSLAGGASEQFF
TRBD1 TRBJ1-5 21 NA TRBV10-2 TGCGCCAGCAGTGAGTCGATTCAGTACCGGGACAGAGCGCTCAGCAATCAGCCCCAGCATTTT CASSESIQYRDRALSNQPQHF
NA TRBJ2-1 14 NA TRBV11-3 TGTGCCAGCAGCTTAGAGAGCGGAACCAATGAGCAGTTCTTC CASSLESGTNEQFF
NA TRBJ1-3 17 NA TRBV6-1 TGTGCCAGCAGTGAACAAGCAGGGCCTTTCTCTGGAAACACCATATATTTT CASSEQAGPFSGNTIYF
NA TRBJ1-3 17 NA TRBV18 TGTGCCAGCTCACCACGTAAAGGACAGTCCTCTGGAAACACCATATATTTT CASSPRKGQSSGNTIYF
NA TRBJ2-5 12 once TRBV5-6 TGTGCCAGCAGCTCGGGGACAGAGACCCAGTACTTC CASSSGTETQYF
NA TRBJ2-7 15 NA TRBV6-5 TGTGCCAGCAGTTACTCGAACTACGACTCCTACGAGCAGTACTTC CASSYSNYDSYEQYF
TRBD2 TRBJ2-5 16 NA TRBV11-3 TGTGCCAGCAGCCCGAGGACTAGCGGGGGGGGGAAGACCCAGTACTTC CASSPRTSGGGKTQYF
NA TRBJ1-4 16 NA TRBV7-9 TGTGCCAGCAGCTTAACAGGTCCCCGGGCTAATGAAAAACTGTTTTTT CASSLTGPRANEKLFF
TRBD1 TRBJ1-3 15 NA TRBV11-3 TGTGCCAGCAGCTCCCGACAGGGGGGTGGAAACACCATATATTTT CASSSRQGGGNTIYF
NA TRBJ1-2 11 NA TRBV19 TGTGCCAGTAGTATAGGAAGAGGCTACACCTTC CASSIGRGYTF
NA TRBJ2-7 14 NA TRBV4-2 TGTGCCAGCAGCCAAGATAGGGTAGATTACGAGCAGTACTTC CASSQDRVDYEQYF
NA TRBJ1-1 13 NA TRBV11-2 TGTGCCAGCAGCTTTAACGGGAGGACTGAAGCTTTCTTT CASSFNGRTEAFF
NA TRBJ1-1 14 NA TRBV7-2 TGTGCCAGCAGCTTTTCAGGGGTGAACACTGAAGCTTTCTTT CASSFSGVNTEAFF
NA TRBJ1-2 15 NA TRBV7-2 TGTGCCAGCAGCTTAGATGCGGTAGTCATTAGGGGCTACACCTTC CASSLDAVVIRGYTF
TRBD1 TRBJ1-3 17 NA TRBV9 TGTGCCAGCAGCGGCCGGGACAGGAGTTTCTCTGGAAACACCATATATTTT CASSGRDRSFSGNTIYF
TRBD2 TRBJ2-3 17 once TRBV7-2 TGTGCCAGCAGATATTACTCGGGCGGGGGGAGAGGTGATACGCAGTATTTT CASRYYSGGGRGDTQYF
NA TRBJ1-1 13 NA TRBV6-5 TGTGCCAGCAGCAGGACAAAGAACACTGAAGCTTTCTTT CASSRTKNTEAFF
NA TRBJ1-6 15 NA TRBV11-3 TGTGCCAGCAGTCTTAGGTGGACGGGGGATTCACCCCTCCACTTT CASSLRWTGDSPLHF
TRBD2 TRBJ2-3 18 NA TRBV2 TGTGCCAGCAGTGATAGGCTAGCGGGGGGCCGCGGCACAGATACGCAGTATTTT CASSDRLAGGRGTDTQYF
NA TRBJ1-2 14 few TRBV4-1 TGCGCCAGCAGCCAAGATAATCAGGTCGGTGGCTACACCTTC CASSQDNQVGGYTF
NA TRBJ1-4 14 NA TRBV9 TGTGCCAGCAGCGTAGGTAACCGAGGTGAAAAACTGTTTTTT CASSVGNRGEKLFF
NA TRBJ2-1 15 few TRBV9 TGTGCCAGCAGCGTAGGTGGATGGCGGAACAATGAGCAGTTCTTC CASSVGGWRNNEQFF
NA TRBJ2-7 12 few TRBV2 TGTGCCAGCAATTTCAGATCCTACGAGCAGTACTTC CASNFRSYEQYF
TRBD1 TRBJ1-4 17 NA TRBV11-2 TGTGCCAGCACCCTGGGACAGGGGGTTTACCTGAATGAAAAACTGTTTTTT CASTLGQGVYLNEKLFF
TRBD1 TRBJ1-2 15 NA TRBV11-2 TGTGCCAGCAGCTTACGGGACACAGGGGGCTATGGCTACACCTTC CASSLRDTGGYGYTF
NA TRBJ1-5 12 NA TRBV19 TGTGCCAGTGAGGACAGTCACAGGGCCCAGCATTTT CASEDSHRAQHF
NA TRBJ2-1 18 NA TRBV19 TGTGCCAGTAGCCCCCAGGCTCGGGGGGCTTCACGATACAATGAGCAGTTCTTC CASSPQARGASRYNEQFF
NA TRBJ2-2 13 NA TRBV2 TGTGCCTCGGAGGTAGCCAACACCGGGGAGCTGTTTTTT CASEVANTGELFF
TRBD1 TRBJ1-2 14 few TRBV6-5 TGTGCCAGCATCAGTGGGGACAGGGCCTATGGCTACACCTTC CASISGDRAYGYTF
NA TRBJ1-2 17 NA TRBV4-2 TGTGCCAGCAGCCAAGACGAGCGGGCAGGACCTAACTATGGCTACACCTTC CASSQDERAGPNYGYTF